This paragraph covers one T cell receptor beta chain sequence. Profiling relied on immunoSEQ multiplex PCR, and the TCRdb table lists in-frame clones only, not all of them. This sample has approximately 220,000 clones, with around 94% found just once. This entry comes from a study of control samples from healthy donors and cancer patients. Looked up from germline, CDR1 is LNHDA and CDR2 is SQIVND (reference sequence). The CDR3 sequence is 14 residues long. The ends were cut back, 10 bases at V and 2 bases at J, with 15 bases in the middle. Sequencing was done on a sample of blood. The receptor was derived from a man aged 50 to 60 in good health. The chain recombines TRBV19 with TRBJ2-1; tentatively, D is TRBD2 (6 bases). CDR3 protein: CATKAGTAYNEQFF. The DNA of the CDR3 is TGTGCCACAAAGGCGGGGACTGCCTACAATGAGCAGTTCTTC.